Listed below are T cell receptor beta chains from one sample, sequenced in a study of neurological immune-mediated disorders. TCRdb re-called the 5' RACE reads through MiXCR, storing one row per CDR3 protein. Of about 30,000 distinct CDR3 sequences in the sample, about 12% are singletons; the top ten hold 5.8%. Sequenced sample: PBMCs. These receptors all stem from a woman aged 60 to 75 in good health. CDR3s include the opening cysteine and the closing phenylalanine or tryptophan. D genes are given only for firm matches. Some rows mark clone size as missing; the rest say once, few, many or name a class of expanded clone.

cdr3_aa cdr3_nt j_call v_call d_call clone_size
CASSQVVRGVSGYTF TGCGCCAGCAGCCAAGTTGTCAGGGGAGTGTCTGGCTACACCTTC TRBJ1-2 TRBV4-3 NA many
CASTPPSGSDTQYF TGTGCCAGCACCCCCCCATCCGGATCAGATACGCAGTATTTT TRBJ2-3 TRBV7-2 NA many
CSARDNRRGGEQFF TGCAGTGCTAGAGATAATAGGCGGGGGGGGGAGCAGTTCTTC TRBJ2-1 TRBV20-1 TRBD2 many
CSAAGRGQKTPGYGYTF TGCAGTGCTGCCGGCCGAGGACAGAAAACCCCTGGCTATGGCTACACCTTC TRBJ1-2 TRBV20-1 NA many
CASSQASGTGESHEQFF TGCGCCAGCAGCCAAGCTTCCGGGACAGGGGAGTCGCATGAGCAGTTCTTC TRBJ2-1 TRBV4-3 TRBD1 many
CASSSDREVNYGYTF TGCGCCAGCAGCTCGGACAGGGAGGTAAACTATGGCTACACCTTC TRBJ1-2 TRBV5-1 TRBD1 many
CASRVDIHSWGNSPLHF TGTGCCAGCAGAGTCGACATTCACTCCTGGGGTAATTCACCCCTCCACTTT TRBJ1-6 TRBV6-1 NA many
CASCPGPPYNEQFF TGCGCCAGCTGCCCCGGTCCCCCCTACAATGAGCAGTTCTTC TRBJ2-1 TRBV5-1 NA NA
CASRGEGAPSDTQYF TGCGCCAGCCGAGGGGAGGGGGCGCCTTCAGATACGCAGTATTTT TRBJ2-3 TRBV5-1 NA many
CASSSTQGIYTEAFF TGCGCCAGCAGCTCGACGCAGGGCATTTACACTGAAGCTTTCTTT TRBJ1-1 TRBV5-1 NA many
CASSPVGGNTIYF TGTGCCAGCAGCCCAGTGGGTGGAAACACCATATATTTT TRBJ1-3 TRBV28 NA many
CASSFSTDTQYF TGTGCCAGCAGCTTTAGCACAGATACGCAGTATTTT TRBJ2-3 TRBV7-2 NA many
CASSQEAGQDYEQYF TGTGCCAGCAGCCAAGAGGCGGGACAGGACTACGAGCAGTACTTC TRBJ2-7 TRBV4-2 TRBD1 many
CASGLSAGTGSTLGYTF TGTGCTAGTGGTTTGTCGGCCGGGACAGGGAGTACGTTAGGCTACACCTTC TRBJ1-2 TRBV12-5 TRBD1 many